This TCR beta chain was obtained from a study of blood T cell repertoires in COVID-19. Study in general: COVID-19 samples, acute and convalescent, were from the United States, Italy and Spain.

In the source study's methods: The authors estimated nucleated cell counts from reference gene primer amplification. This table comes from immunoSEQ multiplex PCR, and its TCRdb copy is limited to in-frame clones, with some not included. V and J calls and clone size are as listed in that table; D and trimming were resolved from the DNA. This sample has roughly 100,000 clones, with roughly 90% found just once. The CDR3 extends over 15 amino acids. Between the trimmed V and J ends, which lost 4 bases and 0 bases, there was a span of 8 bases. Germline loops: CDR1 SGHTS, CDR2 YDEGEE. The J gene is TRBJ2-6, the V gene TRBV5-8; D unresolved. Sample: peripheral blood. This clonotype was obtained from a human donor in a cohort sampled during active COVID-19. The CDR3: CASSPDISGANVLTF. CDR3 coding DNA: TGTGCCAGCAGCCCTGACATCTCTGGGGCCAACGTCCTGACTTTC. The variable domain in full, completed from reference TRBV5-8 and TRBJ2-6, reads EAGVTQSPTHLIKTRGQQATLRCSPISGHTSVYWYQQALGLGLQFLLWYDEGEERNRGNFPPRFSGRQFPNYSSELNVNALELEDSALYLCASSPDISGANVLTFGAGSRLTVL.